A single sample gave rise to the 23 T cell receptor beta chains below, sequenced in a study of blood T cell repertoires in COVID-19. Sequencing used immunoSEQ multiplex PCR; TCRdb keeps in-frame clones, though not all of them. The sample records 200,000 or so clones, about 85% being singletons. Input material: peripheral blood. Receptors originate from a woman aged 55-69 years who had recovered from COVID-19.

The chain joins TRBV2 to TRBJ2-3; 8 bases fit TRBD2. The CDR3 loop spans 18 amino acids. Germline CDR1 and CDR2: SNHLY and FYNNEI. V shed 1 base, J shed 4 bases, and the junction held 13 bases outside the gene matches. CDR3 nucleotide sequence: TGTGCCAGCAGTGAAGAGGCCTCCGGGGGGGCCAACGCAGATACGCAGTATTTT. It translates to CASSEEASGGANADTQYF.

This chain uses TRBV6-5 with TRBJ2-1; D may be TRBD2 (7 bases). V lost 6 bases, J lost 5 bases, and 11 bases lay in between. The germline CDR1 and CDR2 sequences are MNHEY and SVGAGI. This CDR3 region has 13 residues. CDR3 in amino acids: CASSGGLHNEQFF. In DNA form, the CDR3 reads TGTGCCAGCAGCGGGGGGCTCCACAATGAGCAGTTCTTC.

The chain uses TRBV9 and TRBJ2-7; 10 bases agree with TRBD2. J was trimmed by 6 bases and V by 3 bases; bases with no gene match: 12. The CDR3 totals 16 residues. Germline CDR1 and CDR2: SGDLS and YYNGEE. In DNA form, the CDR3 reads TGTGCCAGCAGCGCCCACGAACTAGCGGGGATAAGCGAGCAGTACTTC. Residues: CASSAHELAGISEQYF.

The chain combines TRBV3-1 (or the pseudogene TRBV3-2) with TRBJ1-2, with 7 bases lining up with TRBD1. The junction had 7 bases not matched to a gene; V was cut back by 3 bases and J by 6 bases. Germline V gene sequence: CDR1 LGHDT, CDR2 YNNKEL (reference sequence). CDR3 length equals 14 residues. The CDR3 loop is CASSHSDRVDGYTF. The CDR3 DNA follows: TGTGCCAGCAGCCACTCCGACAGGGTGGATGGCTACACCTTC.

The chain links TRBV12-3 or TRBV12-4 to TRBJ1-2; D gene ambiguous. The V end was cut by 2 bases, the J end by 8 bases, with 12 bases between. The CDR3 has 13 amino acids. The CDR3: CASSLNLIMGYTF. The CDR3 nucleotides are TGTGCCAGCAGTTTAAACCTAATTATGGGCTACACCTTC.

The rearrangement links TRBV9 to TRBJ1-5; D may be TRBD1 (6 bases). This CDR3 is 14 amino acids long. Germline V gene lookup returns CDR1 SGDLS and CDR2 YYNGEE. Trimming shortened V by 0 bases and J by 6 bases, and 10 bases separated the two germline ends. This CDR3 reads CASSVAGESQPQHF. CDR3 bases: TGTGCCAGCAGCGTAGCAGGGGAGAGTCAGCCCCAGCATTTT.

In DNA form, the CDR3 reads TGTGCCAGCAGTGTGTCAGGATCGGGAAATCAGCCCCAGCATTTT. It specifies CASSVSGSGNQPQHF. V usage is TRBV6-4 and J usage is TRBJ1-5; D is undetermined. The CDR3 spans 15 residues. The V gene's germline CDR1 is MRHNA and CDR2 SNTAGT. The V and J ends lost 4 bases and 4 bases respectively, with 14 bases between them.

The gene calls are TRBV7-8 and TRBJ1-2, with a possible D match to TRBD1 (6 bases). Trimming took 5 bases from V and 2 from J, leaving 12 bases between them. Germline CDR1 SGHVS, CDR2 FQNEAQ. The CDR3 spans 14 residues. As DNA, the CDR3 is TGTGCCAGCAGCCAACAGGGCCCAAACTATGGCTACACCTTC. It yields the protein CASSQQGPNYGYTF.

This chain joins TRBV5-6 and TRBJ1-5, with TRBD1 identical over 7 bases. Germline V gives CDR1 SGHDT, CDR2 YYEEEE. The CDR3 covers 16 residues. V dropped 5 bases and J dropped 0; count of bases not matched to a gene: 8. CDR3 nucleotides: TGTGCCAGCAGTTCTGGACAGGCCTATAGCAATCAGCCCCAGCATTTT. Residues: CASSSGQAYSNQPQHF.

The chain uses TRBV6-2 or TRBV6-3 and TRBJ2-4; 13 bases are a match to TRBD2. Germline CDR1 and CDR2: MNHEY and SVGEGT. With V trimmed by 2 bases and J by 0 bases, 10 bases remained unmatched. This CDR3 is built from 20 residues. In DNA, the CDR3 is TGTGCCAGCAGTTACCGTGGACTAGCGGGGGCCGTGATAGCCAAAAACATTCAGTACTTC. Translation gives CASSYRGLAGAVIAKNIQYF.

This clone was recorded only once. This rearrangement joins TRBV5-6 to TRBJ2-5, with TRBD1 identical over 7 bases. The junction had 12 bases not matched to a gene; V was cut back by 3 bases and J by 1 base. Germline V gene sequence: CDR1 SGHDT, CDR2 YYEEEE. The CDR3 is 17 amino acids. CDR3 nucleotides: TGTGCCAGCAGCTACAACTTTGCCGGGACAGTCCAAGAGACCCAGTACTTC. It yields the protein CASSYNFAGTVQETQYF.

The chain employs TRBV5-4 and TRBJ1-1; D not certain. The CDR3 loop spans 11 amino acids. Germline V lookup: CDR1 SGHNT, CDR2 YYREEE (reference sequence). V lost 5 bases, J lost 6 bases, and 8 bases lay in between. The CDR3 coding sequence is TGTGCCAGCAGTGGCGGGGCTGAAGCTTTCTTT. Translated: CASSGGAEAFF. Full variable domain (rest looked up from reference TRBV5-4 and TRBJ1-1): ETGVTQSPTHLIKTRGQQVTLRCSSQSGHNTVSWYQQALGQGPQFIFQYYREEENGRGNFPPRFSGLQFPNYSSELNVNALELDDSALYLCASSGGAEAFFGQGTRLTVV.

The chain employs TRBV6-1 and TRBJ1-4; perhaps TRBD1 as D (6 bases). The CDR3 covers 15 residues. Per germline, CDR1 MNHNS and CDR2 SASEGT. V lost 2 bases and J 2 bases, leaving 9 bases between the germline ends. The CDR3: CASSEQGITNEKLFF. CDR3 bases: TGTGCCAGCAGTGAACAGGGGATCACTAATGAAAAACTGTTTTTT.

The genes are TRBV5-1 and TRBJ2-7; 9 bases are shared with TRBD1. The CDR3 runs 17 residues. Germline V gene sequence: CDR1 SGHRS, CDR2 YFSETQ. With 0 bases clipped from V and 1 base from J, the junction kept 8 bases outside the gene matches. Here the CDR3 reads CASSLGPGQGGSYEQYF. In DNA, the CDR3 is TGCGCCAGCAGCTTGGGGCCGGGACAGGGTGGATCCTACGAGCAGTACTTC. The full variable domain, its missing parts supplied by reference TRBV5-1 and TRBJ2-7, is KAGVTQTPRYLIKTRGQQVTLSCSPISGHRSVSWYQQTPGQGLQFLFEYFSETQRNKGNFPGRFSGRQFSNSRSEMNVSTLELGDSALYLCASSLGPGQGGSYEQYFGPGTRLTVT.

The DNA for the CDR3 is TGTGCCAGCTCACCAGGGGAGGGTGAGACCCAGTACTTC. Its protein is CASSPGEGETQYF. This sequence joins TRBV18 and TRBJ2-5; 7 positions agree with TRBD2. V shed 2 bases, J shed 5 bases, and the junction held 2 bases outside the gene matches. The CDR3 loop spans 13 amino acids. Germline lookup yields CDR1 KGHSH and CDR2 LQKENI.

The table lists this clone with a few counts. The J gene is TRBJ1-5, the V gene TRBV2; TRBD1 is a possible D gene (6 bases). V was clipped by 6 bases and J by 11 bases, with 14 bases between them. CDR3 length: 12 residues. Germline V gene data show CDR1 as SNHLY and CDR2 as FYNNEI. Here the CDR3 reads CASSRGFEAQHF. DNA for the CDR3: TGTGCCAGCAGCAGGGGATTTGAGGCCCAGCATTTT.

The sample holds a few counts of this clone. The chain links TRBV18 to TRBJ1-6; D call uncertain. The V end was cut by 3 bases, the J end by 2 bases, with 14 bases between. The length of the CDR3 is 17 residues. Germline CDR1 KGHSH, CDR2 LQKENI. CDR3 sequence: CASSPLGGRPYNSPLHF. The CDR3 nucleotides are TGTGCCAGCTCACCGCTCGGTGGTCGTCCCTATAATTCACCCCTCCACTTT.

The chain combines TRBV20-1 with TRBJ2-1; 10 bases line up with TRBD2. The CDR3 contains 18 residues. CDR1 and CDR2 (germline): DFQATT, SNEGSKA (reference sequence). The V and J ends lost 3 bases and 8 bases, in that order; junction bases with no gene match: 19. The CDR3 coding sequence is TGCAGTGCTAGTTCGAGCGGGGGGGCGAGGAGCCTTAGCGATGAGCAGTTCTTC. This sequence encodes CSASSSGGARSLSDEQFF.

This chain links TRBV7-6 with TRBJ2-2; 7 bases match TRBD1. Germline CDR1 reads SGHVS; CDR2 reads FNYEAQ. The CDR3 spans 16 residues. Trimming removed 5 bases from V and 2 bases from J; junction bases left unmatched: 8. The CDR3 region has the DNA TGTGCCAGCAGCCAGCCGGGACAGTATAACACCGGGGAGCTGTTTTTT. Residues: CASSQPGQYNTGELFF.

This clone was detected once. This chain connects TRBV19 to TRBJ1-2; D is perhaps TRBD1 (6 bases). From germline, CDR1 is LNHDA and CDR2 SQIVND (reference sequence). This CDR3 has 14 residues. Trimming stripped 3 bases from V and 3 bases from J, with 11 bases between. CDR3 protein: CASSIGGAHYGYTF. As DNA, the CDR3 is TGTGCCAGTAGTATTGGGGGGGCTCACTATGGCTACACCTTC.

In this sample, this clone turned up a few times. The CDR3 here is CASSLGVAGTEAFF. CDR3 DNA: TGTGCCAGCAGCTTAGGGGTCGCGGGCACTGAAGCTTTCTTT. V gene TRBV7-2 combines with J gene TRBJ1-1; the D is unclear. Looked up from germline, CDR1 is SGHTA and CDR2 is FQGNSA. The CDR3 length is 14 residues. V was trimmed by 1 base and J by 4 bases, leaving 10 bases between them.

The CDR3 bases are TGTGCCAGTAGTACGAGTGGGCAGCCATATCAGCCCCAGCATTTT. This encodes CASSTSGQPYQPQHF. V and J are TRBV19 and TRBJ1-5; D not certain. V lost 4 bases, J lost 5 bases, and 15 bases lay in between. The CDR3 is 15 amino acids. CDR1 and CDR2 (germline): LNHDA, SQIVND (reference sequence). Combining the CDR3 with reference TRBV19 and TRBJ1-5 gives the whole variable domain DGGITQSPKYLFRKEGQNVTLSCEQNLNHDAMYWYRQDPGQGLRLIYYSQIVNDFQKGDIAEGYSVSREKKESFPLTVTSAQKNPTAFYLCASSTSGQPYQPQHFGDGTRLSIL.

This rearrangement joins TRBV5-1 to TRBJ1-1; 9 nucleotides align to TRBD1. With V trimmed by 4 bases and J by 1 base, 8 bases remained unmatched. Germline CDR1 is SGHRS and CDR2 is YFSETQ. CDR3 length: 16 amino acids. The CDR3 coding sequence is TGCGCCAGCAGCCCTGGACAGGGGTTCTCGAACACTGAAGCTTTCTTT. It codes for CASSPGQGFSNTEAFF.